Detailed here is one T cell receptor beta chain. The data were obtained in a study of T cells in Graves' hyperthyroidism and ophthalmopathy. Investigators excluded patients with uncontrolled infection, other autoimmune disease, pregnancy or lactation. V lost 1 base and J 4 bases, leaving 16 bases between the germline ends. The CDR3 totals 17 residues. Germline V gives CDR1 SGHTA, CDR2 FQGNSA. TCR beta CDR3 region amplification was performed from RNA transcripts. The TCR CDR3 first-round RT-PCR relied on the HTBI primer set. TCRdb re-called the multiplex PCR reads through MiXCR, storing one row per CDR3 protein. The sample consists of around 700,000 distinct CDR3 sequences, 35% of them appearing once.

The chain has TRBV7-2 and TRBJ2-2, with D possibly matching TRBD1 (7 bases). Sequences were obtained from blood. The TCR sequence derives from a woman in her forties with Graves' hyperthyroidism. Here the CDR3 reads CASSLVSGGTATGELFF. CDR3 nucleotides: TGTGCCAGCAGCTTAGTGTCCGGAGGGACAGCCACCGGGGAGCTGTTTTTT.